Sequencing of this TCR beta chain was carried out in a study of shared clonotypes between healthy human individuals. This table comes from immunoSEQ multiplex PCR, and its TCRdb copy is limited to in-frame clones, with some not included. The sample lists approximately 620,000 clones; roughly 97% were seen once. In its sample, this clone was seen once. Its antigen is not known. Germline V lookup: CDR1 SGDLS, CDR2 YYNGEE. Trimming took 4 bases from V and 9 from J, leaving 14 bases between them. The CDR3 has 13 residues. Broader study findings: Though the depth was large, rarefaction showed that sorted-subset sequencing was incomplete.

The sequence came from a woman aged 25 to 39 in good health. The genes are TRBV9 and TRBJ2-1; D is perhaps TRBD2 (5 bases). The sample was naive CD4+ T cells sorted from blood. Documented subset: CD45RA+ positively selected. CDR3 sequence reads: CASSLSGAPEQFF. The CDR3 region has the DNA TGTGCCAGCAGCCTCAGCGGCGCCCCTGAGCAGTTCTTC.